These 28 T cell receptor beta chains were all obtained from the same sample, sequenced in a study of blood T cell repertoires in COVID-19. Method: immunoSEQ multiplex PCR; TCRdb's copy keeps in-frame clones and lacks some. The table lists approximately 170,000 clones, around 88% of them singletons. The specimen sequenced was PBMCs or T cells enriched from blood (not recorded which). Source of these receptors: a woman between 45 and 65 years old in a cohort exposed to, infected with or recovered from COVID-19 (not recorded which).

The V and J genes are TRBV3-1 (or the pseudogene TRBV3-2) and TRBJ2-3, with D uncertain. Between the trimmed V and J ends, which lost 3 bases and 9 bases, there was a span of 10 bases. Germline V gene sequence: CDR1 LGHDT, CDR2 YNNKEL (reference sequence). The CDR3 has 12 amino acids. For the CDR3, the DNA is TGTGCCAGCAGCCACGGCCAGGTGACGCAGTATTTT. Translation: CASSHGQVTQYF.

This clone was observed a handful of times. This sample also contains other DNA sequences that code for the same CDR3. This sequence joins TRBV7-9 and TRBJ2-7; maybe TRBD2 (5 bases). Germline assignment: CDR1 SEHNR and CDR2 FQNEAQ (reference sequence). The V end was cut by 3 bases, the J end by 0 bases, with 9 bases between. CDR3 length: 14 residues. The CDR3 DNA reads as TGTGCCAGCAGCTTCGGTGGGAGCTCCTACGAGCAGTACTTC. Encoded protein: CASSFGGSSYEQYF.

This clone has just one count. The rearrangement links TRBV28 to TRBJ1-4; D is perhaps TRBD1 (5 bases). Germline V gives CDR1 MDHEN, CDR2 SYDVKM. This CDR3 comprises 14 residues. V dropped 6 bases and J dropped 6 bases, with 14 bases sitting between them. As DNA, the CDR3 is TGTGCCAGCAGCTTTTTGGGGACTGATGAAAAACTGTTTTTT. Protein: CASSFLGTDEKLFF. Supplemented by reference TRBV28 and TRBJ1-4, the full variable domain reads DVKVTQSSRYLVKRTGEKVFLECVQDMDHENMFWYRQDPGLGLRLIYFSYDVKMKEKGDIPEGYSVSREKKERFSLILESASTNQTSMYLCASSFLGTDEKLFFGSGTQLSVL.

The chain is built from TRBV2 and TRBJ1-1; D uncertain. V lost 2 bases and J lost 3, with 10 bases in between. Germline lookup yields CDR1 SNHLY and CDR2 FYNNEI. This CDR3 contains 14 residues. In DNA, the CDR3 is TGTGCCAGCAGTGAACGGGGAAGGTACACTGAAGCTTTCTTT. Protein: CASSERGRYTEAFF. Full variable domain (outside the CDR3, taken from reference TRBV2 and TRBJ1-1): EPEVTQTPSHQVTQMGQEVILRCVPISNHLYFYWYRQILGQKVEFLVSFYNNEISEKSEIFDDQFSVERPDGSNFTLKIRSTKLEDSAMYFCASSERGRYTEAFFGQGTRLTVV.

The table lists this clone with a few counts. The chain has TRBV5-1 and TRBJ1-6; TRBD1 aligns across 7 bases. The CDR3 extends over 15 amino acids. V lost 6 bases and J lost 10; bases outside the gene matches: 13. Germline V gives CDR1 SGHRS, CDR2 YFSETQ. For the CDR3, the DNA is TGCGCCAGCACCTTATCAGGGGGTGGGCGGTCACCCCTCCACTTT. Translating gives CASTLSGGGRSPLHF. The full variable domain, its missing parts supplied by reference TRBV5-1 and TRBJ1-6, is KAGVTQTPRYLIKTRGQQVTLSCSPISGHRSVSWYQQTPGQGLQFLFEYFSETQRNKGNFPGRFSGRQFSNSRSEMNVSTLELGDSALYLCASTLSGGGRSPLHFGNGTRLTVT.

The V gene is TRBV9, the J gene TRBJ2-5; TRBD1 aligns across 8 bases. The V gene's germline CDR1 is SGDLS and CDR2 YYNGEE. V lost 0 bases, J lost 3 bases, and 4 bases stayed unmatched. CDR3 size: 15 residues. CDR3 loop: CASSVGTGLKETQYF. CDR3 sequence (DNA): TGTGCCAGCAGCGTAGGGACAGGGTTAAAAGAGACCCAGTACTTC.

This rearrangement joins TRBV5-5 to TRBJ2-5, with a possible D match to TRBD1 (6 bases). Deletions cut 4 bases from V and 2 bases from J, with 12 bases between. The CDR3 covers 14 residues. Germline loops: CDR1 SGHKS, CDR2 YYEKEE (reference sequence). The CDR3 region is CASSGGQRQETQYF. Written as DNA, the CDR3 is TGTGCCAGCAGCGGTGGACAGAGACAAGAGACCCAGTACTTC.

This clone was seen only once. This chain links TRBV19 with TRBJ2-1; D possibly corresponds to TRBD2 (6 bases). CDR3 size: 11 residues. Germline loops: CDR1 LNHDA, CDR2 SQIVND (reference sequence). Trimming removed 4 bases from V and 10 bases from J, with 8 bases in between. The CDR3 nucleotides read TGTGCCAGTAGTACCCTAGCGGAGCAGTTCTTC. Protein product: CASSTLAEQFF.

V gene TRBV3-1 (or the pseudogene TRBV3-2) combines with J gene TRBJ2-1, with 10 bases matching TRBD1. The CDR3 runs to 18 residues. With V trimmed by 2 bases and J by 5 bases, 12 bases remained unmatched. In germline, CDR1 is LGHDT, CDR2 YNNKEL (reference sequence). CDR3: CASSQTHGTGTGDNEQFF. As DNA, the CDR3 is TGTGCCAGCAGCCAAACTCATGGCACCGGGACAGGGGACAATGAGCAGTTCTTC.

The chain recombines TRBV27 with TRBJ1-6; 7 nucleotides line up with TRBD1. The CDR3 covers 15 residues. With V trimmed by 4 bases and J by 10 bases, 10 bases remained unmatched. Germline-derived CDR1 and CDR2 are MNHEY and SMNVEV (reference sequence). Written as DNA, the CDR3 is TGTGCCAGCAGTTCTCAGGGGGAGGAAGGATCACCCCTCCACTTT. This codes for CASSSQGEEGSPLHF.

The chain has TRBV10-3 and TRBJ2-1, with TRBD1 as a possible D gene (5 bases). The CDR3 covers 16 residues. Germline-derived CDR1 and CDR2 are ENHRY and SYGVKD. V was trimmed by 0 bases and J by 9 bases, leaving 18 bases between them. Here the CDR3 DNA reads TGTGCCATCAGTGAGTCCCAGGGAAAGGATAAGAGTGAGCAGTTCTTC. Residues: CAISESQGKDKSEQFF.

The CDR3 bases are TGTGCCAGCAGCTTGGCTGCGGGGGGCTTCTACGAGCAGTACTTC. Its translation: CASSLAAGGFYEQYF. The gene calls are TRBV5-4 and TRBJ2-7; TRBD2 agrees at 8 bases. Germline trimming cut 0 bases from V and 3 bases from J; bases unmatched to any gene: 5. Germline V lookup: CDR1 SGHNT, CDR2 YYREEE (reference sequence). CDR3 length: 15 amino acids.

In its sample, this clone was seen once. At one of its ends the junction is not consistent with the germline gene, which may arise from a read error. The chain is built from TRBV7-7 and TRBJ2-2; 8 bases map to TRBD1. The CDR3 has 18 amino acids. Looked up from germline, CDR1 is SSHAT and CDR2 is FNYEAQ (reference sequence). CDR3 nucleotides: TGTGCTAGCAGCTTGTCGGACAGGGACCCTGCCGACACCGGGGAGCTGTTTTTT. Residues: CASSLSDRDPADTGELFF.

The chain joins TRBV27 to TRBJ2-7; D not resolved. Germline values: CDR1 MNHEY, CDR2 SMNVEV (reference sequence). This CDR3 comprises 14 residues. The V end was cut by 6 bases, the J end by 3 bases, with 15 bases between. The chain's CDR3 is CASSSVDSFYEQYF. DNA for the CDR3: TGTGCCAGCAGCTCCGTCGACTCATTCTACGAGCAGTACTTC.

CDR3 in DNA: TGCAGTGCTAGTAGGGGGGGCCTGGTCTATGGCTACACCTTC. Its protein product is CSASRGGLVYGYTF. This chain joins TRBV20-1 and TRBJ1-2, with D possibly TRBD1 on 6 matching bases. Germline CDR1 is DFQATT and CDR2 is SNEGSKA (reference sequence). V lost 3 bases, J lost 4 bases, and 15 bases lay in between. This CDR3 has 14 residues.

The rearrangement links TRBV6-5 to TRBJ1-1; D is unresolved. CDR3 size: 14 residues. Germline loops: CDR1 MNHEY, CDR2 SVGAGI. V was shortened by 6 bases and J by 1 base, with 12 bases between the two germline ends. The CDR3 DNA is TGTGCCAGCAGCCGGCAGGCCGGGAACACTGAAGCTTTCTTT. It is translated as CASSRQAGNTEAFF.

The genes are TRBV5-4 and TRBJ1-2; no definite D call. This CDR3 region has 17 residues. Trimming shortened V by 3 bases and J by 12 bases, and 30 bases separated the two germline ends. Germline CDR1 is SGHNT and CDR2 is YYREEE (reference sequence). Here the CDR3 reads CASSSYREAGRAQVNTF. The CDR3 coding sequence is TGTGCCAGCAGCTCATACCGGGAAGCCGGCCGCGCGCAGGTCAACACCTTC.

About this clone itself: Sequence at one end of the junction differs from germline and may be a read error. Other DNA sequences within the sample encode an identical CDR3. This chain joins TRBV29-1 and TRBJ2-4; the match to TRBD1 covers 7 bases. Germline assignment: CDR1 SQVTM and CDR2 ANQGSEA. This CDR3 region has 16 residues. The CDR3 coding sequence is TGCAGCGTTGAAGACGTGACAGGGAGAGCCAAAAACATTCAGTACTTT. This encodes CSVEDVTGRAKNIQYF. Variable domain in full (rest from reference TRBV29-1 and TRBJ2-4): SAVISQKPSRDICQRGTSLTIQCQVDSQVTMMFWYRQQPGQSLTLIATANQGSEATYESGFVIDKFPISRPNLTFSTLTVSNMSPEDSSIYLCSVEDVTGRAKNIQYFGAGTRLSVL.

The V call is TRBV7-8, the J call TRBJ2-7; maybe TRBD1 (6 bases). The V end lost 3 bases, the J end lost 6 bases, and 12 bases lay between the germline ends. Germline V gives CDR1 SGHVS, CDR2 FQNEAQ. The CDR3 totals 13 residues. The CDR3 loop reads CASSFTGIFEQYF. The CDR3 region has the DNA TGTGCCAGCAGCTTCACAGGGATATTCGAGCAGTACTTC.

V gene TRBV2 combines with J gene TRBJ2-1, with TRBD2 matching 9 bases. Per the germline V gene, CDR1 is SNHLY and CDR2 is FYNNEI. J was trimmed by 10 bases and V by 0 bases; bases with no gene match: 4. The CDR3 has 14 residues. The CDR3 DNA is TGTGCCAGCAGTGAAGCGCGGAGCGGGAGGGAGCAGTTCTTC. This encodes CASSEARSGREQFF.

J is TRBJ1-1 and V is TRBV11-3; D remains ambiguous. The CDR3 consists of 13 residues. CDR1 and CDR2 from the germline V gene are SGHNT and YENEEA. V dropped 5 bases and J dropped 1 base, with 8 bases sitting between them. DNA of the CDR3: TGTGCCAGCAGCCCAACACGGAACACTGAAGCTTTCTTT. It yields the protein CASSPTRNTEAFF.

This rearrangement joins TRBV7-9 to TRBJ1-2; tentatively, D is TRBD1 (6 bases). In germline, CDR1 is SEHNR, CDR2 FQNEAQ (reference sequence). Deletions cut 0 bases from V and 7 bases from J, with 12 bases between. CDR3 length: 14 amino acids. The CDR3 DNA is TGTGCCAGCAGCTTAGCCCAGGGAGGGGGTGGCTACACCTTC. Translating it yields CASSLAQGGGGYTF.

The rearrangement uses TRBV5-6 and TRBJ1-1; possibly TRBD1 for D (5 bases). The CDR3 loop spans 12 amino acids. The ends were cut back, 5 bases at V and 4 bases at J, with 9 bases in the middle. Germline CDR1 and CDR2: SGHDT and YYEEEE. The CDR3 protein is CASRWRGTEAFF. The CDR3 DNA is TGTGCCAGCAGGTGGAGGGGCACTGAAGCTTTCTTT. The complete variable domain, with remaining parts taken from reference TRBV5-6 and TRBJ1-1, reads DAGVTQSPTHLIKTRGQQVTLRCSPKSGHDTVSWYQQALGQGPQFIFQYYEEEERQRGNFPDRFSGHQFPNYSSELNVNALLLGDSALYLCASRWRGTEAFFGQGTRLTVV.

The chain couples TRBV30 to TRBJ1-2; the match to TRBD1 covers 9 bases. This CDR3 contains 15 residues. The V segment lost 4 bases and the J segment 8 bases; nucleotides outside the gene matches: 14. The germline CDR1 and CDR2 sequences are GTSNPN and SVGIG (reference sequence). CDR3 sequence (DNA): TGTGCCTGGAATGGGGACAGGGCGCGTCGGGGAGGCTACACCTTC. Protein: CAWNGDRARRGGYTF.

The V and J genes are TRBV5-1 and TRBJ2-5, with D perhaps TRBD2 (5 bases). There are 15 residues in the CDR3. Trimming removed 5 bases at V and 2 bases at J, with 16 bases between. Per the germline V gene, CDR1 is SGHRS and CDR2 is YFSETQ. The CDR3 nucleotides read TGCGCCAGCAGACCTCTAGGCGGCGGGCAAGAGACCCAGTACTTC. Translation gives CASRPLGGGQETQYF.

This clone came up a few times. This chain connects TRBV4-1 to TRBJ2-7; unclear D gene. The CDR3 consists of 13 residues. Germline lookup yields CDR1 MGHRA and CDR2 YSYEKL. The V end lost 4 bases, the J end lost 0 bases, and 7 bases lay between the germline ends. The CDR3 reads CASSPEASYEQYF. The CDR3 DNA reads TGCGCCAGCAGCCCTGAAGCCTCCTACGAGCAGTACTTC.

This sequence joins TRBV29-1 and TRBJ2-7; 12 nucleotides align to TRBD1. Trimming removed 4 bases from V and 6 bases from J; junction bases left unmatched: 7. The germline V gene encodes CDR1 SQVTM and CDR2 ANQGSEA. This CDR3 is 14 amino acids long. As DNA, the CDR3 is TGCAGCGTTGCCAGGGACAGGGGGCTGGGCGAGCAGTACTTC. This sequence encodes CSVARDRGLGEQYF.

The chain combines TRBV6-5 with TRBJ2-3; possibly TRBD2 for D (6 bases). The CDR3 is 15 residues long. In germline, CDR1 is MNHEY, CDR2 SVGAGI. V lost 5 bases to trimming and J lost 4 bases, with 16 bases between them. The CDR3 sequence: CASSRSRRGPDTQYF. CDR3 DNA: TGTGCCAGCAGTCGGTCCAGGCGGGGACCAGATACGCAGTATTTT.